Following are 3 T cell receptor beta chains from one sample sequenced in a study of T cells in women clearing cervical HPV infection. This table comes from immunoSEQ multiplex PCR, and its TCRdb copy is limited to in-frame clones, with some not included. This sample's table has about 31,000 clones. What was sequenced was blood buffy coat. The source is a woman between 18 and 69 years old with a cervical HPV16 infection that either progressed to CIN3+ or cleared (not recorded which).

CDR3 DNA, as far as it was read: TGCAGCGTTCGAGTAACGGGCACAGATACG. Translated, it gives CSVRVTGTDT. The whole CDR3 region reads CSVRVTGTDTQYF. The chain links TRBV29-1 to TRBJ2-3; no clear D. The read finishes 3 residues shy of the CDR3 end, and the germline J gene is used to complete it. Trimming cost V 5 bases and J 1 base, with 10 bases left between them. The CDR3 has 13 amino acids. Germline CDR1 is SQVTM and CDR2 is ANQGSEA.

On this clone itself: The missing CDR3 end, 3 residues past where the read stops, is filled in from the germline J gene. This rearrangement joins TRBV2 to TRBJ2-7, with a weak D call TRBD1 (5 bases). Germline assignment: CDR1 SNHLY and CDR2 FYNNEI. Trimming removed 8 bases from V and 0 bases from J, with 14 bases in between. This CDR3 is built from 14 residues. Here the CDR3 reads CASGRTQSSYEQYF. The CDR3 DNA, read in part, is TGTGCCAGCGGACGGACACAAAGCTCCTACGAG.

With respect to this clone: The read falls 3 residues short of the CDR3 end, and the missing part is taken from the germline J gene. The J gene is TRBJ2-3, the V gene TRBV7-6; 12 bases match TRBD2. The germline V gene encodes CDR1 SGHVS and CDR2 FNYEAQ. The CDR3 has 18 residues. The sequenced CDR3 bases are TGTGCCAGCAGCTTAGACTACCGGACTAGCGGGGTCCAAGAGACG. Translation gives CASSLDYRTSGVQET. The complete CDR3 reads CASSLDYRTSGVQETQYF.